Each of the 9 T cell receptor beta chains below was sequenced from the same sample in a study of cytomegalovirus exposure and HLA in healthy donors. Method: immunoSEQ multiplex PCR; TCRdb's copy keeps in-frame clones and lacks some. Found here are about 130,000 clones, 90% to 97% of them singletons; the top ten hold less than 2%. Sequencing input: PBMCs. The receptor set was obtained from a man aged 18 to 35 in good health and CMV-seronegative.

The rearrangement links TRBV29-1 to TRBJ2-1; TRBD1 might be the D (6 bases). This CDR3 is 13 amino acids long. Per the germline V gene, CDR1 is SQVTM and CDR2 is ANQGSEA. Trimming shortened V by 5 bases and J by 4 bases, and 12 bases separated the two germline ends. The chain's CDR3 is CSVYPGTYNEQFF. CDR3 DNA sequence: TGCAGCGTTTATCCAGGGACATACAATGAGCAGTTCTTC.

The chain recombines TRBV27 with TRBJ2-3; weak D call: TRBD1 (6 bases). Germline CDR1 and CDR2: MNHEY and SMNVEV (reference sequence). Trimming cost V 5 bases and J 4 bases, with 19 bases left between them. The CDR3 is 16 amino acids. This chain's CDR3 is CASSQKQGFFSDTQYF. For the CDR3, the DNA is TGTGCCAGCAGTCAAAAACAGGGCTTTTTCTCAGATACGCAGTATTTT.

The rearrangement joins TRBV2 to TRBJ1-5, with D possibly being TRBD1 (6 bases). Germline values: CDR1 SNHLY, CDR2 FYNNEI. V was cut by 6 bases and J by 6 bases, with 12 bases left in between. The CDR3 runs to 13 residues. CDR3 nucleotide sequence: TGTGCCAGCAGCACAGGGAGCGCTCAGCCCCAGCATTTT. Translated, it gives CASSTGSAQPQHF.

The chain is built from TRBV6-1 and TRBJ1-2; weak D call: TRBD1 (6 bases). The V end was cut by 5 bases, the J end by 6 bases, with 13 bases between. The germline gives CDR1 MNHNS, CDR2 SASEGT. The CDR3 spans 13 residues. The CDR3 nucleotides are TGTGCCAGCAGTATGCACAGGGCTAATGGCTACACCTTC. Its translation is CASSMHRANGYTF.

This clone has a single count. The rearrangement joins TRBV19 to TRBJ2-3; 8 bases agree with TRBD2. Trimming at V came to 8 bases and at J to 3 bases, leaving 4 bases not matched to a gene. Germline CDR1 is LNHDA and CDR2 is SQIVND (reference sequence). The CDR3 sequence is 13 residues long. The CDR3 sequence is CASGLAGTDTQYF. CDR3 nucleotide sequence: TGTGCCAGTGGACTAGCTGGGACAGATACGCAGTATTTT.

The chain joins TRBV5-6 to TRBJ2-7; D may be TRBD2 (6 bases). With 4 bases removed from V and 1 base from J, the gap between germline ends came to 12 bases. The CDR3 covers 14 residues. The V gene's germline CDR1 is SGHDT and CDR2 YYEEEE. CDR3 in amino acids: CASSEPGLSYEQYF. The CDR3 nucleotides read TGTGCCAGCAGCGAACCGGGACTTTCCTACGAGCAGTACTTC.

This chain uses TRBV5-1 with TRBJ2-7, with D possibly being TRBD2 (6 bases). CDR3 size: 15 residues. The V gene's germline CDR1 is SGHRS and CDR2 YFSETQ. Trimming removed 1 base at V and 3 bases at J, with 14 bases between. The CDR3 DNA is TGCGCCAGCAGCTTGAGTCCGGCGGGACTCTACGAGCAGTACTTC. Translation gives CASSLSPAGLYEQYF.

This clone was detected once. The chain has TRBV7-8 and TRBJ2-1; perhaps TRBD1 as D (5 bases). Germline V CDR1 and CDR2: SGHVS, FQNEAQ. With 6 bases removed from V and 6 bases from J, the gap between germline ends came to 6 bases. The CDR3 totals 11 residues. The CDR3 DNA sequence: TGTGCCAGCAGGGGGCCCAATGAGCAGTTCTTC. It encodes CASRGPNEQFF.

The chain is built from TRBV5-6 and TRBJ2-7; 9 bases fit TRBD1. V was clipped by 7 bases and J by 3 bases; unmatched bases: 8. From germline, CDR1 is SGHDT and CDR2 YYEEEE. This CDR3 comprises 14 residues. Here the CDR3 DNA reads TGTGCCAGCTCTCCCGGGACAGGGTTCTACGAGCAGTACTTC. Translation gives CASSPGTGFYEQYF.